The 26 T cell receptor beta chains in this list originate from one sample, sequenced in a study of shared clonotypes between healthy human individuals. The table came from immunoSEQ multiplex PCR; TCRdb's copy has only in-frame clones and leaves some out. The table lists some 2,500,000 clones, 85% to 95% of them singletons, with 0.37% in the top ten. The sample comprised naive CD4+ T cells from PBMCs. Indicated subset: CD45RA+ positively selected. All receptors come from a man aged 18 to 30 in good health. Some clones in this sample may be carry-over from other donors' samples.

The chain combines TRBV27 with TRBJ2-2; 15 bases match TRBD2. The CDR3 covers 20 residues. V trimming: 7 bases; J trimming: 0 bases; junction bases outside the gene matches: 12. In germline, CDR1 is MNHEY, CDR2 SMNVEV (reference sequence). The CDR3 here is CASTKSGLAGGPSNTGELFF. CDR3 in DNA: TGTGCCAGCACGAAAAGCGGACTAGCGGGAGGGCCCTCGAACACCGGGGAGCTGTTTTTT.

The chain links TRBV11-2 to TRBJ2-3, with D tentatively TRBD1 (6 bases). Trimming removed 1 base at V and 2 bases at J, with 13 bases between. The CDR3 runs 16 residues. Germline CDR1 and CDR2: SGHAT and FQNNGV. The CDR3 here is CASSLGAHRVTDTQYF. CDR3 DNA sequence: TGTGCCAGCAGCTTAGGAGCGCACAGGGTCACAGATACGCAGTATTTT.

V usage is TRBV29-1 and J usage is TRBJ2-7, with D tentatively TRBD2 (6 bases). CDR1 is SQVTM, CDR2 ANQGSEA, per germline. CDR3 length equals 13 residues. Trimming left V 5 bases short and J 2 bases short, with 13 bases between. CDR3 coding DNA: TGCAGCGTTATCGTGGGAGGTCCCTACGAGCAGTACTTC. Its protein is CSVIVGGPYEQYF.

This clone turned up a few times. The chain is built from TRBV6-5 and TRBJ1-5, with a possible D match to TRBD1 (5 bases). Germline V gene sequence: CDR1 MNHEY, CDR2 SVGAGI. The V end was cut by 0 bases, the J end by 6 bases, with 9 bases between. The CDR3 is made up of 14 amino acids. This CDR3 is CASSYSRVGQPQHF. The CDR3 bases are TGTGCCAGCAGTTACTCCAGGGTGGGTCAGCCCCAGCATTTT.

The rearrangement links TRBV15 to TRBJ2-1, with TRBD2 matching 13 bases. This CDR3 region has 20 residues. From germline, CDR1 is LNHNV and CDR2 YYDKDF (reference sequence). Trimming removed 6 bases from V and 0 bases from J; junction bases left unmatched: 14. The DNA for the CDR3 is TGTGCCACCAGGCCCTGGGGACGGACTAGCGGGAGAAGCTCCTACAATGAGCAGTTCTTC. This translates into CATRPWGRTSGRSSYNEQFF.

The chain combines TRBV7-9 with TRBJ2-1; tentative D call: TRBD1 (6 bases). V lost 3 bases to trimming and J lost 6 bases, with 21 bases between them. The CDR3 loop spans 17 amino acids. From germline, CDR1 is SEHNR and CDR2 FQNEAQ (reference sequence). The CDR3 sequence is CASSFYPNQGNGNEQFF. DNA for the CDR3: TGTGCCAGCAGCTTTTACCCAAACCAGGGGAACGGCAATGAGCAGTTCTTC.

The V gene is TRBV7-9, the J gene TRBJ1-1; unclear D gene. The ends were cut back, 6 bases at V and 1 base at J, with 12 bases in the middle. The CDR3 is made up of 14 amino acids. Germline V gene data show CDR1 as SEHNR and CDR2 as FQNEAQ (reference sequence). This CDR3 reads CASSPGVRNTEAFF. The CDR3 coding sequence is TGTGCCAGCAGTCCCGGGGTTAGGAACACTGAAGCTTTCTTT.

V gene TRBV28 combines with J gene TRBJ2-1, with D perhaps matching TRBD1 or TRBD2 (5 bases each). The CDR3 is 13 residues long. Germline V gene sequence: CDR1 MDHEN, CDR2 SYDVKM. Trimming cost V 6 bases and J 9 bases, with 15 bases left between them. CDR3: CASRGTTRGEQFF. The CDR3 DNA reads TGTGCCAGCAGGGGGACGACGAGGGGTGAGCAGTTCTTC.

This clone is a singleton in its sample. Other DNA sequences in this sample translate to the same CDR3. The genes are TRBV7-3 and TRBJ2-1; D not certain. V gave up 0 bases and J gave up 8 bases, with 5 bases separating them. The germline V gene encodes CDR1 SGHTA and CDR2 FQGTGA. This CDR3 contains 12 residues. As DNA, the CDR3 is TGTGCCAGCAGCTTAACTGCGGATGAGCAGTTCTTC. Its protein product is CASSLTADEQFF.

The rearrangement joins TRBV29-1 to TRBJ1-2; 8 nucleotides agree with TRBD1. V gave up 6 bases and J gave up 3 bases; unmatched junction bases: 3. The CDR3 totals 12 residues. Per germline, CDR1 SQVTM and CDR2 ANQGSEA. CDR3 DNA: TGCAGCGTGACGACAGGGGACTATGGCTACACCTTC. This encodes CSVTTGDYGYTF.

The sample holds one count of this clone. The V call is TRBV9, the J call TRBJ2-1; TRBD2 matches 10 bases. Germline values: CDR1 SGDLS, CDR2 YYNGEE. The ends lost 4 bases at V and 5 bases at J; junction bases unmatched: 6. This CDR3 has 15 residues. The CDR3 region has the DNA TGTGCCAGCAGCCCCCGGACTAGCGGAGACAATGAGCAGTTCTTC. Translation: CASSPRTSGDNEQFF. Combining the CDR3 with reference TRBV9 and TRBJ2-1 gives the whole variable domain DSGVTQTPKHLITATGQRVTLRCSPRSGDLSVYWYQQSLDQGLQFLIQYYNGEERAKGNILERFSAQQFPDLHSELNLSSLELGDSALYFCASSPRTSGDNEQFFGPGTRLTVL.

The chain employs TRBV21-1 and TRBJ2-7; no DNA check was done on the table's D call, TRBD2. TRBV21-1 is an annotated pseudogene. There are 15 residues in the CDR3. In nucleotides, the CDR3 is TGTGCCAGCACCAAAACTGGTCGGGACTCCTACGAGCAGTACTTC. Its translation: CASTKTGRDSYEQYF.

The V call is TRBV5-6, the J call TRBJ2-7; D possibly uses TRBD1 or TRBD2 (6 bases each). Trimming took 5 bases from V and 2 from J, leaving 14 bases between them. Germline-derived CDR1 and CDR2 are SGHDT and YYEEEE. This CDR3 is 14 amino acids long. CDR3 in DNA: TGTGCCAGCAGGGAGGGGGGCAGAACCTACGAGCAGTACTTC. Amino acids: CASREGGRTYEQYF. Variable domain in full (rest from reference TRBV5-6 and TRBJ2-7): DAGVTQSPTHLIKTRGQQVTLRCSPKSGHDTVSWYQQALGQGPQFIFQYYEEEERQRGNFPDRFSGHQFPNYSSELNVNALLLGDSALYLCASREGGRTYEQYFGPGTRLTVT.

The V call is TRBV11-3, the J call TRBJ2-2; weak D call: TRBD1 (5 bases). Trimming left V 4 bases short and J 3 bases short, with 9 bases between. The CDR3 runs 14 residues. Looked up from germline, CDR1 is SGHNT and CDR2 is YENEEA. Here the CDR3 reads CASSSDRDTGELFF. The DNA for the CDR3 is TGTGCCAGCAGCTCCGACAGAGACACCGGGGAGCTGTTTTTT. Filled out from reference TRBV11-3 and TRBJ2-2, the complete variable domain reads EAGVVQSPRYKIIEKKQPVAFWCNPISGHNTLYWYLQNLGQGPELLIRYENEEAVDDSQLPKDRFSAERLKGVDSTLKIQPAELGDSAVYLCASSSDRDTGELFFGEGSRLTVL.

The J gene is TRBJ1-2, the V gene TRBV7-9; 12 nucleotides agree with TRBD1. Germline values: CDR1 SEHNR, CDR2 FQNEAQ (reference sequence). V dropped 0 bases and J dropped 13; count of bases not matched to a gene: 6. This CDR3 spans 14 amino acids. The CDR3 is CASSLAGQGAKFTF. As DNA, the CDR3 is TGTGCCAGCAGCTTAGCGGGACAGGGGGCCAAGTTCACCTTC.

J is TRBJ1-2 and V is TRBV19; 9 bases match TRBD1. Trimming at V came to 6 bases and at J to 0 bases, leaving 5 bases not matched to a gene. The CDR3 sequence is 15 residues long. The V gene's germline CDR1 is LNHDA and CDR2 SQIVND (reference sequence). The CDR3: CASRGTGRANYGYTF. The CDR3 DNA sequence: TGTGCCAGTAGAGGGACAGGGAGAGCTAACTATGGCTACACCTTC.

This clone appeared a single time. The V call is TRBV10-3, the J call TRBJ2-1; unclear D gene. The V gene's germline CDR1 is ENHRY and CDR2 SYGVKD. The ends were cut back, 0 bases at V and 0 bases at J, with 9 bases in the middle. The CDR3 totals 16 residues. CDR3 loop: CAISESGLASYNEQFF. CDR3 DNA: TGTGCCATCAGTGAGTCGGGTTTAGCCTCCTACAATGAGCAGTTCTTC.

Points on this clone: The same CDR3 arises from other DNA sequences in this sample as well. The rearrangement uses TRBV5-1 and TRBJ1-5; no reliable D call. CDR1 and CDR2 from the germline V gene are SGHRS and YFSETQ. This CDR3 region has 15 residues. Between the trimmed V and J ends, which lost 4 bases and 2 bases, there was a span of 13 bases. The CDR3 coding sequence is TGCGCCAGCAGCCTCGGACCGGAGCGCAATCAGCCCCAGCATTTT. Its translation is CASSLGPERNQPQHF.

This sequence joins TRBV7-2 and TRBJ1-2, with a weak D call TRBD1 (6 bases). The CDR3 totals 15 residues. V was pared by 0 bases and J by 0 bases, with 8 bases between. CDR1 is SGHTA, CDR2 FQGNSA, per germline. The CDR3 spells CASSLATGSNYGYTF. The DNA of the CDR3 is TGTGCCAGCAGCTTAGCGACAGGATCTAACTATGGCTACACCTTC.

In the case of this clone: Other DNA sequences from this sample encode an identical CDR3 as well. This sequence joins TRBV28 and TRBJ1-1; possible D gene TRBD1, 5 bases. Trimming took 3 bases from V and 3 from J, leaving 11 bases between them. Looked up from germline, CDR1 is MDHEN and CDR2 is SYDVKM. The CDR3 totals 14 residues. The CDR3 loop reads CASSLPGRDTEAFF. The CDR3 DNA sequence: TGTGCCAGCAGTTTGCCGGGGCGGGACACTGAAGCTTTCTTT.

The V call is TRBV7-6, the J call TRBJ2-5, with 11 nucleotides matching TRBD2. CDR1 is SGHVS and CDR2 is FNYEAQ in the germline V gene. The V gene end was trimmed by 5 bases and the J gene end by 7 bases; junction bases not matched to a gene: 18. The length of the CDR3 is 18 residues. For the CDR3, the DNA is TGTGCCAGCAGCCCCCGGGGCATGGGGACTAGCGGTTTTTCGACCCAGTACTTC. Amino acid sequence: CASSPRGMGTSGFSTQYF.

The rearrangement uses TRBV18 and TRBJ2-1; D uncertain. The germline CDR1 and CDR2 sequences are KGHSH and LQKENI. Trimming left V 3 bases short and J 9 bases short, with 9 bases between. The CDR3 runs to 12 residues. The CDR3 loop is CASSPEVGEQFF. The CDR3 DNA follows: TGTGCCAGCTCACCTGAGGTCGGTGAGCAGTTCTTC.

The chain couples TRBV6-6 to TRBJ2-1; 10 bases are shared with TRBD2. The CDR3 has 14 residues. J gave up 6 bases and V 7 bases, and 6 bases lay outside the gene matches. Germline V CDR1 and CDR2: MNHNY, SVGAGI (reference sequence). CDR3 region: CASKGEREGNEQFF. CDR3 coding DNA: TGTGCCAGCAAAGGGGAGCGGGAGGGCAATGAGCAGTTCTTC.

This sequence joins TRBV7-2 and TRBJ2-5, with 13 positions matching TRBD2. CDR1 SGHTA and CDR2 FQGNSA come from the germline V gene. This CDR3 has 16 residues. V dropped 5 bases and J dropped 4; count of bases not matched to a gene: 7. The DNA of the CDR3 is TGTGCCAGCAGCGATCGACTAGCGGGAGGATTAGAGACCCAGTACTTC. Translating it yields CASSDRLAGGLETQYF.

The rearrangement uses TRBV19 and TRBJ2-5, with 9 bases identical to TRBD1. The V gene end was trimmed by 4 bases and the J gene end by 2 bases; junction bases not matched to a gene: 14. Germline-derived CDR1 and CDR2 are LNHDA and SQIVND (reference sequence). This CDR3 has 18 amino acids. Here the CDR3 reads CASSTSRRDRVLQETQYF. CDR3 DNA sequence: TGTGCCAGTAGTACCAGTAGGCGGGACAGGGTACTTCAAGAGACCCAGTACTTC.

A remark on this clone: This CDR3 is also generated by other DNA sequences in the sample. The V and J genes are TRBV7-2 and TRBJ2-1; 11 bases align to TRBD2. This CDR3 has 16 residues. Germline V lookup: CDR1 SGHTA, CDR2 FQGNSA. Trimming at V came to 3 bases and at J to 2 bases, leaving 3 bases not matched to a gene. In nucleotides, the CDR3 is TGTGCCAGCAGCTTGGTACTAGCGGGAGCCTACAATGAGCAGTTCTTC. Protein sequence: CASSLVLAGAYNEQFF.